These 10 T cell receptor beta chains came from one sample sequenced in a study of CD8+ T cells in alopecia areata. RNA extraction and reverse transcription yielded cDNA as sequencing template. Clones were read by immunoSEQ multiplex PCR, and TCRdb kept only the in-frame ones, dropping some. The sample carries about 120,000 clones, 53% recorded once. Indicated treatment: oral pan-JAK inhibitor, 5-10 mg twice daily. The sequencing here drew on CD4+ T cells sorted from blood, taken at week 4, from a patient treated with tofacitinib. These receptors came from a human donor with alopecia areata.

The gene calls are TRBV5-1 and TRBJ2-3, with D possibly being TRBD1 (5 bases). The V gene lost 0 bases and the J gene lost 6 bases, with 8 bases spanning the gap. This CDR3 is 13 amino acids long. Germline assignment: CDR1 SGHRS and CDR2 YFSETQ. Written as DNA, the CDR3 is TGCGCCAGCAGCTTGGCCAAGGGGGATACGCAGTATTTT. This sequence encodes CASSLAKGDTQYF.

This chain joins TRBV6-1 and TRBJ1-1; 7 bases are a match to TRBD1. The V and J ends lost 5 bases and 6 bases, in that order; junction bases with no gene match: 3. CDR1 and CDR2 (germline): MNHNS, SASEGT. The CDR3 spans 12 residues. Written as DNA, the CDR3 is TGTGCCAGCAGTTTTGGGACAGCTGAAGCTTTCTTT. This sequence encodes CASSFGTAEAFF.

This clone was found a few times. The chain employs TRBV7-9 and TRBJ1-2; D perhaps matches TRBD1 (6 bases). Trimming pared 1 base from V and 5 bases from J, leaving 11 bases between. The CDR3 loop spans 14 amino acids. Germline-derived CDR1 and CDR2 are SEHNR and FQNEAQ (reference sequence). The CDR3 sequence: CASSLDRDSYGYTF. The CDR3 region has the DNA TGTGCCAGCAGCTTAGACAGGGATTCGTATGGCTACACCTTC.

The rearrangement joins TRBV15 to TRBJ2-1, with 8 bases matching TRBD2. Germline lookup yields CDR1 LNHNV and CDR2 YYDKDF (reference sequence). The CDR3 length is 15 residues. With V trimmed by 1 base and J by 3 bases, 2 bases remained unmatched. DNA of the CDR3: TGTGCCACCAGCAGAGGGGGACTAGACTACAATGAGCAGTTCTTC. This sequence encodes CATSRGGLDYNEQFF. Together with reference TRBV15 and TRBJ2-1, the CDR3 gives the full variable domain: DAMVIQNPRYQVTQFGKPVTLSCSQTLNHNVMYWYQQKSSQAPKLLFHYYDKDFNNEADTPDNFQSRRPNTSFCFLDIRSPGLGDTAMYLCATSRGGLDYNEQFFGPGTRLTVL.

The CDR3 bases are TGCAGCGTTAGTCGCGGGGGCACTGAAGCTTTCTTT. It specifies CSVSRGGTEAFF. V is TRBV29-1 and J is TRBJ1-1; D perhaps matches TRBD1 (5 bases). This CDR3 is 12 amino acids long. V gave up 5 bases and J gave up 4 bases, with 11 bases separating them. CDR1 and CDR2 (germline): SQVTM, ANQGSEA.

The V call is TRBV6-5, the J call TRBJ2-7, with D uncertain. V gave up 2 bases and J gave up 5 bases, with 10 bases separating them. There are 13 residues in the CDR3. Germline CDR1 and CDR2: MNHEY and SVGAGI. For the CDR3, the DNA is TGTGCCAGCAGTTACGTAGGACGGAACGAGCAGTACTTC. Translated, it gives CASSYVGRNEQYF.

The chain couples TRBV4-2 to TRBJ2-1, with D perhaps matching TRBD1 or TRBD2 (5 bases each). Trimming cost V 0 bases and J 5 bases, with 11 bases left between them. The germline V gene has CDR1 LGHNA and CDR2 YNFKEQ. CDR3 size: 15 residues. The CDR3 region has the DNA TGTGCCAGCAGCCAAGAATGGGACGTGAACAATGAGCAGTTCTTC. It codes for CASSQEWDVNNEQFF.

V usage is TRBV19 and J usage is TRBJ2-5; 9 bases map to TRBD2. Trimming removed 4 bases from V and 5 bases from J; junction bases left unmatched: 11. The CDR3 has 16 amino acids. Germline V CDR1 and CDR2: LNHDA, SQIVND (reference sequence). CDR3 bases: TGTGCCAGTAGTAGGGGAGTAGCGGGAGAGCGGGAGACCCAGTACTTC. Protein sequence: CASSRGVAGERETQYF. The whole variable domain, remainder taken from reference TRBV19 and TRBJ2-5, is DGGITQSPKYLFRKEGQNVTLSCEQNLNHDAMYWYRQDPGQGLRLIYYSQIVNDFQKGDIAEGYSVSREKKESFPLTVTSAQKNPTAFYLCASSRGVAGERETQYFGPGTRLLVL.

The CDR3 region is CASSLASGGTLTDTQYF. In nucleotides, the CDR3 is TGCGCCAGCAGCTTGGCTTCCGGGGGGACACTCACAGATACGCAGTATTTT. The chain joins TRBV5-1 to TRBJ2-3, with a weak D call TRBD2 (7 bases). The germline gives CDR1 SGHRS, CDR2 YFSETQ. The CDR3 totals 17 residues. V was pared by 0 bases and J by 2 bases, with 16 bases between.

The chain joins TRBV9 to TRBJ2-2; the match to TRBD1 covers 7 bases. The CDR3 contains 17 residues. The ends lost 3 bases at V and 4 bases at J; junction bases unmatched: 12. The germline CDR1 and CDR2 sequences are SGDLS and YYNGEE. CDR3 in amino acids: CASSDLGGSWGTGELFF. CDR3 nucleotides: TGTGCCAGCAGCGACCTAGGGGGCAGCTGGGGCACCGGGGAGCTGTTTTTT. The full variable domain, its missing parts supplied by reference TRBV9 and TRBJ2-2, is DSGVTQTPKHLITATGQRVTLRCSPRSGDLSVYWYQQSLDQGLQFLIQYYNGEERAKGNILERFSAQQFPDLHSELNLSSLELGDSALYFCASSDLGGSWGTGELFFGEGSRLTVL.